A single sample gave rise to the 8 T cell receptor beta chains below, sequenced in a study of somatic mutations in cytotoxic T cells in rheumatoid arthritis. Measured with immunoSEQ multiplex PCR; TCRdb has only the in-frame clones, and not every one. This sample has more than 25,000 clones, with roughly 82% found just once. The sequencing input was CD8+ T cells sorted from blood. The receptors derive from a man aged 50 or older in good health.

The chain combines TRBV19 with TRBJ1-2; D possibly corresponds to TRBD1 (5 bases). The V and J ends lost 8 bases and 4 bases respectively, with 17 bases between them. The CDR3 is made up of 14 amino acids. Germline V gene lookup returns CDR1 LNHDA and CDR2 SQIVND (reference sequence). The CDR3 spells CASGVLGDLYGYTF. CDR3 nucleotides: TGTGCCAGTGGGGTATTAGGGGACCTCTATGGCTACACCTTC.

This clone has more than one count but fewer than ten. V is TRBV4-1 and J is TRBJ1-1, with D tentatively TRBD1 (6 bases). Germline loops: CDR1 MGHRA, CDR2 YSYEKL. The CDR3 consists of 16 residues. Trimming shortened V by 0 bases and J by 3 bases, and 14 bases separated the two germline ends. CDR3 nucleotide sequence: TGCGCCAGCAGCCAAGATGACTACAGGGACCACACTGAAGCTTTCTTT. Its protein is CASSQDDYRDHTEAFF.

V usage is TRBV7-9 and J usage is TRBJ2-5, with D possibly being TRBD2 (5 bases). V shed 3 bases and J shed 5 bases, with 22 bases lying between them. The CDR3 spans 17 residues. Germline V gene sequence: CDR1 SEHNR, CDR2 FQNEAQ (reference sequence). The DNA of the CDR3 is TGTGCCAGCAGCTTGTTTTTTTTTGAGGGCGGTGAGGAGACCCAGTACTTC. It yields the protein CASSLFFFEGGEETQYF.

The CDR3 region has the DNA TGCAGCGTTGCGGGATTTGAGCAGTTCTTC. It codes for CSVAGFEQFF. The J gene is TRBJ2-1, the V gene TRBV29-1, with D tentatively TRBD2 (5 bases). Germline loops: CDR1 SQVTM, CDR2 ANQGSEA. This CDR3 spans 10 amino acids. Trimming removed 4 bases at V and 9 bases at J, with 7 bases between.

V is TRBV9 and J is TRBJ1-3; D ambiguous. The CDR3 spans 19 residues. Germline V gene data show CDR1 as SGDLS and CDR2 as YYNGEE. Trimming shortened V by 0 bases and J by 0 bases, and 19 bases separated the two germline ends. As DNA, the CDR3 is TGTGCCAGCAGCGTAGTCTCTATACCCGGGCCGAACTCTGGAAACACCATATATTTT. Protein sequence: CASSVVSIPGPNSGNTIYF. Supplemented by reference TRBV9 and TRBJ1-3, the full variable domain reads DSGVTQTPKHLITATGQRVTLRCSPRSGDLSVYWYQQSLDQGLQFLIQYYNGEERAKGNILERFSAQQFPDLHSELNLSSLELGDSALYFCASSVVSIPGPNSGNTIYFGEGSWLTVV.

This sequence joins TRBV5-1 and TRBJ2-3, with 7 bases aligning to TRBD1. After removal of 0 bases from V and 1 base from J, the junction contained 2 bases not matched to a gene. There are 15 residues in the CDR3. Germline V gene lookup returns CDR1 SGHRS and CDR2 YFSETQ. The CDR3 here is CASSLEGARTDTQYF. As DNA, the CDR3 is TGCGCCAGCAGCTTGGAGGGGGCGCGCACAGATACGCAGTATTTT.

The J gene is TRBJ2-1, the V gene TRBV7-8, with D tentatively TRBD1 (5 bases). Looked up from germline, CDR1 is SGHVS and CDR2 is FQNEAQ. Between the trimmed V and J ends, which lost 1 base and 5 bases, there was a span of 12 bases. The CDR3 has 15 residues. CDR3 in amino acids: CASSLGQNTNNEQFF. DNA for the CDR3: TGTGCCAGCAGCTTAGGACAGAACACTAACAATGAGCAGTTCTTC.

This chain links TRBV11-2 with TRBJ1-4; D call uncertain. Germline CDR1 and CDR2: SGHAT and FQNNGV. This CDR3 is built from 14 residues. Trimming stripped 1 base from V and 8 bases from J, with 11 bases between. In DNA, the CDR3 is TGTGCCAGCAGCTTAGTGGTCGTGGGAGAAAAACTGTTTTTT. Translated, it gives CASSLVVVGEKLFF.